The T cell receptor beta chain under discussion was sequenced for a study of blood T cell repertoires in COVID-19. At the level of the study: Some COVID-19 samples were acute and others convalescent; all came from the United States, Italy and Spain. PBMCs, B-cell-depleted T cells, or T cells were the source of the cDNA or gDNA that made up the material.

In the original processing: The authors estimated nucleated cell counts from reference gene primer amplification. TCRdb keeps only in-frame clones here, not all; method: immunoSEQ multiplex PCR. V and J calls and clone size are given by that table; D and trimming were obtained from the DNA. There are over 200,000 clones in the sample; roughly 80% occur only once, and around 5.4% lies in the top ten. Germline V gives CDR1 MDHEN, CDR2 SYDVKM. Deletions cut 5 bases from V and 3 bases from J, with 14 bases between. This CDR3 comprises 15 residues. V is TRBV28 and J is TRBJ1-5; the D is unclear. This TCR was recovered from a human donor in a cohort sampled during active COVID-19. Sequenced sample: peripheral blood. DNA of the CDR3: TGTGCCAGCAGTATGACACAAAGCCTCAATCAGCCCCAGCATTTT. Protein: CASSMTQSLNQPQHF.